The present TCR beta chain was sequenced within a study of persistence of HIV-infected CD4 T cells. Background on the study: Suppressive ART had lasted a median of roughly 8 years.

With regard to this clone: Its specificity is not known.

The CDR3 loop spans 11 amino acids. Trimming pared 7 bases from V and 6 bases from J, leaving 11 bases between. CDR1 is SQVTM and CDR2 is ANQGSEA in the germline V gene. The immunoSEQ assay was version 4, run in survey mode. Using immunoSEQ multiplex PCR, the repertoire was profiled, and TCRdb retains in-frame clones only, with some absent. The repertoire holds tens of thousands of clones, with roughly four fifths as singletons. The stimulus was lysate of CMV-infected fibroblasts, 8.5 to 10 ug/mL. Sorted nonresponding memory CD4+ T cells were CD40L-negative, CD69-negative, CD45RO-high. Study-wide findings and caveats: Compared with CD3/CD28-stimulated cells, CMV- and Gag-responding cells showed lower TCRbeta richness.

This sample comprised CD4+ T cells sorted from PBMCs after roughly 18-hour stimulation, obtained from a patient who received antiretroviral therapy. The source is an adult man with HIV who was CMV-seropositive. The rearrangement joins TRBV29-1 to TRBJ2-3; no clear D gene. CDR3 DNA: TGCAGCGGCCAGGTAGGGGATACGCAGTATTTT. Translating it yields CSGQVGDTQYF.